This TCR beta chain was sequenced during a study of blood T cell repertoires in COVID-19. Turning to the study itself: From the United States, Italy and Spain came samples of acute and convalescent COVID-19.

Source study methods: Amplification of reference gene primers was used by the study to estimate nucleated cell counts. Assay: immunoSEQ multiplex PCR; the TCRdb copy retains only in-frame clones and omits some. V, J and clone size derive from that table, while D and trimming were established from the DNA sequence. The table lists 97,000 or so clones, 87% of them singletons, with under 6.5% in the top ten. Enrollment of patients from Seattle took place during active infection, with longitudinal follow-up. Germline V lookup: CDR1 MNHEY, CDR2 SVGAGI. With 4 bases removed from V and 4 bases from J, the gap between germline ends came to 14 bases. The CDR3 consists of 14 residues.

This receptor was obtained from a woman in her fifties or sixties with COVID-19, enrolled during active disease. V gene TRBV6-5 combines with J gene TRBJ2-7; no definite D call. The sample was peripheral blood. The CDR3 DNA sequence: TGTGCCAGCAGTTTAGCAGACCACCTTTACGAGCAGTACTTC. Translating gives CASSLADHLYEQYF.